Presented here are 5 T cell receptor beta chains from one specimen sequenced in a study of technical replicates of blood from a handful of donors. The protocol was immunoSEQ multiplex PCR, while the TCRdb copy is restricted to in-frame clones and leaves out a portion. The sample shows about 94,000 clones, around 95% of them seen only once. Sequenced material: T cells isolated from PBMCs. The receptors shown here come from a human donor in good health.

The gene calls are TRBV7-7 and TRBJ2-5; 8 bases agree with TRBD2. Germline V CDR1 and CDR2: SSHAT, FNYEAQ (reference sequence). This CDR3 has 19 amino acids. The CDR3 protein is CARNPAGAGGCRYQETQYF. Written as DNA, the CDR3 is TGTGCTAGAAACCCAGCCGGGGCGGGGGGCTGTCGGTACCAAGAGACCCAGTACTTC.

The chain carries TRBV7-9 and TRBJ2-3, with D possibly matching TRBD1 (6 bases). The CDR3 spans 15 residues. Between the trimmed V and J ends, which lost 2 bases and 3 bases, there was a span of 12 bases. CDR1 and CDR2 from the germline V gene are SEHNR and FQNEAQ (reference sequence). Here the CDR3 DNA reads TGTGCCAGCAGCTTAAGGTGGGGGCGGACAGATACGCAGTATTTT. Its protein product is CASSLRWGRTDTQYF. The variable domain in full, with the rest retrieved from reference TRBV7-9 and TRBJ2-3, is DTGVSQNPRHKITKRGQNVTFRCDPISEHNRLYWYRQTLGQGPEFLTYFQNEAQLEKSRLLSDRFSAERPKGSFSTLEIQRTEQGDSAMYLCASSLRWGRTDTQYFGPGTRLTVL.

V and J are TRBV19 and TRBJ2-7, with TRBD1 matching over 7 bases. In germline, CDR1 is LNHDA, CDR2 SQIVND (reference sequence). The CDR3 length is 13 residues. V gave up 8 bases and J gave up 5 bases; unmatched junction bases: 9. This CDR3 reads CASGQGVIHEQYF. The CDR3 bases are TGTGCCAGTGGTCAGGGGGTCATACACGAGCAGTACTTC.

The chain employs TRBV6-1 and TRBJ2-5, with TRBD2 identical over 11 bases. The CDR3 covers 14 residues. Germline V lookup: CDR1 MNHNS, CDR2 SASEGT. With V trimmed by 8 bases and J by 5 bases, 7 bases remained unmatched. CDR3 nucleotides: TGTGCCAGCCGACTAGCGGGATCACCCGAGACCCAGTACTTC. Protein product: CASRLAGSPETQYF.

This clone occurred a few times. This chain connects TRBV2 to TRBJ1-1; a possible D gene is TRBD1 (5 bases). Trimming took 6 bases from V and 1 from J, leaving 6 bases between them. The germline gives CDR1 SNHLY, CDR2 FYNNEI. CDR3 length equals 12 residues. The CDR3 DNA is TGTGCCAGCAGCGACAGGAACACTGAAGCTTTCTTT. Translated: CASSDRNTEAFF.